This T cell receptor (beta chain) appears in the sequencing data of a study of blood T cells in healthy people across ages. General study findings and limits: Underestimates were what the diversity estimates from one million T cells were considered to be.

Next came a second PCR, run for about 6 to 12 cycles, which used a sample-barcoded 5' primer along with a J-beta primer mix. TCRdb ran MiXCR on the 5' RACE reads and lists one entry per CDR3 protein. The table shows 1.5 million to 2 million distinct CDR3 sequences, with 30% to 40% occurring only once. Points on this clonotype: As yet, its antigen is unknown.

Germline values: CDR1 GTSNPN, CDR2 SVGIG (reference sequence). Trimming shortened V by 3 bases and J by 2 bases, and 10 bases separated the two germline ends. The CDR3 contains 13 residues. Input material: blood. This TCR was recovered from a woman under 40 in good health. The chain combines TRBV30 with TRBJ1-2; D is undetermined. The CDR3 loop is CAWREDSNYGYTF. As DNA, the CDR3 is TGTGCCTGGAGAGAGGATTCCAACTATGGCTACACCTTC.